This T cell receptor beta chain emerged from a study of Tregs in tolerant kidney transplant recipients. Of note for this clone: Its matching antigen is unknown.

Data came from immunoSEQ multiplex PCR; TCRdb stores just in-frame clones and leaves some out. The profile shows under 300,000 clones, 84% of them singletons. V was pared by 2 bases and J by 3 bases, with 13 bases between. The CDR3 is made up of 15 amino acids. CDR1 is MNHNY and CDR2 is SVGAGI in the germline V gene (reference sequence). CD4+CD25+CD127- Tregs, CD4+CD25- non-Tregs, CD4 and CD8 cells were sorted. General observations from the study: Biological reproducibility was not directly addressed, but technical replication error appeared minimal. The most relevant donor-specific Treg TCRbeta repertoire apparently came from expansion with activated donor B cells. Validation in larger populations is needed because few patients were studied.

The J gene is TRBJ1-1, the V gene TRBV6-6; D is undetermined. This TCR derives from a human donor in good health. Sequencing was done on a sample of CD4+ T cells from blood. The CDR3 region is CASSYQMEVDTEAFF. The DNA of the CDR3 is TGTGCCAGCAGTTACCAGATGGAGGTAGACACTGAAGCTTTCTTT.